Listed here are 21 T cell receptor beta chains from one sample, sequenced in a study of blood T cell repertoires in COVID-19. TCRdb's copy holds only in-frame clones and misses some; the assay was immunoSEQ multiplex PCR. The sample lists 220,000 or so clones, 82% seen once, with approximately 3.1% in the top ten. The source material was PBMCs or T cells enriched from blood (not recorded which). The source of these receptors is a woman aged 55-69 years who had recovered from COVID-19.

The CDR3 DNA sequence: TGTGCCAGCAGCCAACACCAGGTGGGACCCCTCCACTTT. Amino acids: CASSQHQVGPLHF. The chain is built from TRBV3-1 (or the pseudogene TRBV3-2) and TRBJ1-6; D is undetermined. CDR1 LGHDT and CDR2 YNNKEL come from the germline V gene (reference sequence). Between the trimmed V and J ends, which lost 2 bases and 12 bases, there was a span of 11 bases. The CDR3 extends over 13 amino acids.

Only one count was recorded for this clone. CDR3 residues: CASSLSGSINNEQFF. The CDR3 nucleotides are TGTGCCAGCAGCCTTAGCGGGAGCATAAACAATGAGCAGTTCTTC. The rearrangement links TRBV3-1 (or the pseudogene TRBV3-2) to TRBJ2-1, with TRBD2 matching 9 bases. The J segment lost 5 bases and the V segment lost 4 bases, leaving 6 bases of the junction unmatched. The CDR3 length is 15 residues. Germline CDR1 reads LGHDT; CDR2 reads YNNKEL (reference sequence).

As for this clone: Other DNA sequences in this sample translate to the same CDR3. The chain has TRBV4-1 and TRBJ2-7; TRBD1 might be the D (5 bases). The CDR3 spans 15 residues. The V gene lost 1 base and the J gene lost 3 bases, with 13 bases spanning the gap. Germline assignment: CDR1 MGHRA and CDR2 YSYEKL. CDR3 residues: CASSQGQSFLYEQYF. In nucleotides, the CDR3 is TGCGCCAGCAGCCAAGGACAGAGCTTCCTCTACGAGCAGTACTTC.

The chain uses TRBV6-2 or TRBV6-3 and TRBJ2-2; D may match TRBD1 or TRBD2 (10 bases each). This CDR3 is 20 amino acids long. Trimming left V 2 bases short and J 9 bases short, with 31 bases between. Germline CDR1 reads MNHEY; CDR2 reads SVGEGT. The CDR3 region is CASSYGDRGRGSGRTWELFF. CDR3 bases: TGTGCCAGCAGTTACGGTGACAGGGGGCGTGGTAGCGGGAGGACCTGGGAGCTGTTTTTT.

V usage is TRBV27 and J usage is TRBJ1-3; 10 bases agree with TRBD1. The CDR3 totals 16 residues. The V segment lost 6 bases and the J segment 4 bases; nucleotides outside the gene matches: 9. From germline, CDR1 is MNHEY and CDR2 SMNVEV (reference sequence). CDR3 coding DNA: TGTGCCAGCAGCCCAGACAGGGGGCTCTTAGGAAACACCATATATTTT. It codes for CASSPDRGLLGNTIYF.

The V and J genes are TRBV28 and TRBJ2-6; D perhaps matches TRBD1 (6 bases). The CDR3 length is 15 residues. V dropped 6 bases and J dropped 1 base, with 10 bases sitting between them. Germline CDR1 reads MDHEN; CDR2 reads SYDVKM. This CDR3 is CASSLGGSGANVLTF. For the CDR3, the DNA is TGTGCCAGCAGCCTAGGGGGATCTGGGGCCAACGTCCTGACTTTC.

J is TRBJ1-3 and V is TRBV12-5; D is unclear. With 4 bases removed from V and 4 bases from J, the gap between germline ends came to 5 bases. This CDR3 contains 12 residues. Germline CDR1 LGHNT, CDR2 FRNRAP. CDR3 sequence: CASGSFGNTIYF. Written as DNA, the CDR3 is TGTGCTAGTGGTTCCTTCGGAAACACCATATATTTT.

The V and J genes are TRBV3-1 (or the pseudogene TRBV3-2) and TRBJ1-2; maybe TRBD1 (6 bases). The ends were cut back, 0 bases at V and 3 bases at J, with 8 bases in the middle. CDR1 is LGHDT, CDR2 YNNKEL, per germline (reference sequence). This CDR3 is 14 amino acids long. The CDR3 spells CASSQDRGYYGYTF. For the CDR3, the DNA is TGTGCCAGCAGCCAAGATAGGGGGTACTATGGCTACACCTTC.

The V gene is TRBV5-5, the J gene TRBJ2-1; no firm D call. V lost 1 base and J 7 bases, leaving 9 bases between the germline ends. CDR1 is SGHKS and CDR2 is YYEKEE in the germline V gene (reference sequence). The CDR3 loop spans 13 amino acids. The CDR3: CASSLNAANEQFF. The CDR3, as DNA: TGTGCCAGCAGCTTGAACGCGGCGAATGAGCAGTTCTTC.

The gene calls are TRBV27 and TRBJ1-1; 8 nucleotides align to TRBD1. V trimming: 7 bases; J trimming: 5 bases; junction bases outside the gene matches: 18. CDR1 is MNHEY, CDR2 SMNVEV, per germline (reference sequence). This CDR3 comprises 17 residues. The CDR3 DNA is TGTGCCAGCACTCTGATATCAGGGGGCGGTAAGGGAACTGAAGCTTTCTTT. It yields the protein CASTLISGGGKGTEAFF.

V is TRBV19 and J is TRBJ2-5; tentative D call: TRBD2 (6 bases). CDR1 and CDR2 from the germline V gene are LNHDA and SQIVND (reference sequence). This CDR3 is 13 amino acids long. V gave up 7 bases and J gave up 2 bases, with 11 bases separating them. Written as DNA, the CDR3 is TGTGCCAGTATGGCGAGCGGGCAAGAGACCCAGTACTTC. Amino acid sequence: CASMASGQETQYF.

The chain couples TRBV6-5 to TRBJ1-5, with D possibly TRBD1 on 5 matching bases. The germline gives CDR1 MNHEY, CDR2 SVGAGI. This CDR3 contains 13 residues. V lost 6 bases, J lost 0 bases, and 6 bases lay in between. CDR3: CASSRDSNQPQHF. CDR3 coding DNA: TGTGCCAGCAGCAGGGATAGCAATCAGCCCCAGCATTTT.

This sequence joins TRBV3-1 (or the pseudogene TRBV3-2) and TRBJ2-1, with 10 positions matching TRBD2. Per the germline V gene, CDR1 is LGHDT and CDR2 is YNNKEL (reference sequence). CDR3 length equals 15 residues. Losses at the gene ends were 5 bases for V and 8 bases for J; bases not matched to a gene: 9. The CDR3 is CASSLWASGSDEQFF. CDR3 sequence (DNA): TGTGCCAGCAGCTTATGGGCTAGCGGGAGCGATGAGCAGTTCTTC.

This clone occurred once. The V call is TRBV19, the J call TRBJ1-5; 9 nucleotides agree with TRBD1. V lost 7 bases, J lost 4 bases, and 11 bases stayed unmatched. The germline V gene encodes CDR1 LNHDA and CDR2 SQIVND (reference sequence). CDR3 size: 16 residues. CDR3 amino acids: CASIDLQGAGNQPQHF. The CDR3 DNA follows: TGTGCCAGTATCGATCTACAGGGGGCAGGGAATCAGCCCCAGCATTTT.

The chain has TRBV27 and TRBJ1-5; D gene ambiguous. The CDR3 extends over 13 amino acids. Germline V gene sequence: CDR1 MNHEY, CDR2 SMNVEV (reference sequence). V lost 4 bases, J lost 5 bases, and 9 bases lay in between. The CDR3 coding sequence is TGTGCCAGCAGTTACAACTACGATCAGCCCCAGCATTTT. This sequence encodes CASSYNYDQPQHF.

The rearrangement uses TRBV7-2 and TRBJ2-1, with 7 bases matching TRBD1. The length of the CDR3 is 15 residues. Trimming removed 5 bases from V and 7 bases from J; junction bases left unmatched: 11. Germline CDR1 is SGHTA and CDR2 is FQGNSA. In DNA, the CDR3 is TGTGCCAGCAGCGTCGGACAGGCGGCTTTTAATGAGCAGTTCTTC. Translation: CASSVGQAAFNEQFF. Combining the CDR3 with reference TRBV7-2 and TRBJ2-1 gives the whole variable domain GAGVSQSPSNKVTEKGKDVELRCDPISGHTALYWYRQSLGQGLEFLIYFQGNSAPDKSGLPSDRFSAERTGGSVSTLTIQRTQQEDSAVYLCASSVGQAAFNEQFFGPGTRLTVL.

The chain combines TRBV11-2 with TRBJ2-7; TRBD1 matches 9 bases. The germline CDR1 and CDR2 sequences are SGHAT and FQNNGV. J gave up 1 base and V 7 bases, and 5 bases lay outside the gene matches. CDR3 length: 14 amino acids. Here the CDR3 reads CASTGTGSSYEQYF. CDR3 nucleotides: TGTGCCAGCACCGGGACAGGGTCATCCTACGAGCAGTACTTC.

This sequence joins TRBV13 and TRBJ1-1; D gene uncertain. The V gene lost 5 bases and the J gene lost 3 bases, with 7 bases spanning the gap. The CDR3 consists of 12 residues. Germline-derived CDR1 and CDR2 are PRHDT and FYEKMQ (reference sequence). In DNA, the CDR3 is TGTGCCAGCAGCGTAACGGACACTGAAGCTTTCTTT. Protein: CASSVTDTEAFF.

This clone has a single count. The rearrangement links TRBV6-1 to TRBJ2-1, with 9 bases fitting TRBD2. The CDR3 is 16 residues long. With V trimmed by 4 bases and J by 0 bases, 4 bases remained unmatched. Germline CDR1 is MNHNS and CDR2 is SASEGT. The CDR3 coding sequence is TGTGCCAGCAGTGCATTAGCGGGGGACTCCTACAATGAGCAGTTCTTC. It codes for CASSALAGDSYNEQFF.

V is TRBV9 and J is TRBJ1-1, with 7 nucleotides matching TRBD1. Trimming cost V 5 bases and J 7 bases; bases outside gene matches: 11. CDR3 size: 14 residues. CDR1 and CDR2 (germline): SGDLS, YYNGEE. The chain's CDR3 is CASSFRDSRIEAFF. The CDR3 nucleotides are TGTGCCAGCAGTTTTAGGGACAGTAGGATTGAAGCTTTCTTT.

The chain joins TRBV5-5 to TRBJ2-7; 7 positions agree with TRBD1. The CDR3 consists of 15 residues. CDR1 and CDR2 from the germline V gene are SGHKS and YYEKEE (reference sequence). V was clipped by 5 bases and J by 2 bases; unmatched bases: 10. This CDR3 is CASSSQGRYPYEQYF. The CDR3 coding sequence is TGTGCCAGCAGTTCACAGGGGCGTTACCCCTACGAGCAGTACTTC.